This T cell receptor (beta chain) was profiled in a study of CD4 T cells in relation to SARS-CoV-2 and coronaviruses. The wider study: Crossreactive spike epitopes shared across donors were mapped to their HLA restriction.

The data were produced by immunoSEQ multiplex PCR, yet TCRdb's version contains in-frame clones alone and is incomplete. Here the sample spans about 37,000 clones, 70% to 90% being singletons. With respect to this clone: Its specificity is not known.

Study-wide points: Crossreactive clones expanded significantly less to SARS-CoV-2 than monoreactive clones.

Germline assignment: CDR1 MDHEN and CDR2 SYDVKM. V trimming: 5 bases; J trimming: 3 bases; junction bases outside the gene matches: 14. This CDR3 region has 17 residues. The TCR comes from an adult with COVID-19. The V gene is TRBV28, the J gene TRBJ2-7; 9 nucleotides align to TRBD2. Sequencing used memory CD4+ T cells from PBMCs. In nucleotides, the CDR3 is TGTGCCAGCAGTGACCCGTCGACTAGCGGAAGATTCTACGAGCAGTACTTC. Its protein product is CASSDPSTSGRFYEQYF.